This is a list of T cell receptor beta chains from one sample in a study. TCRdb analysed the RT-PCR reads with MiXCR anew, one entry per CDR3 protein. The data hold more than 600,000 distinct CDR3 sequences, with 12% to 15% observed a single time. What was sequenced was memory CD4+ T cells from blood. All receptors derive from a female donor in good health, serving as a healthy control. CDR3s include the opening cysteine and the closing phenylalanine or tryptophan. The order of the fields is CDR3 DNA, CDR3 protein, clone size, CDR3 length, V gene, J gene, D gene. The D gene is left open where the match is weak. Not all rows give a size; the values are once, few, many and, for expanded clones, a class.

TGTGCCAGCAGAGACACTAACTCCTACAATGAGCAGTTCTTC	CASRDTNSYNEQFF	-	14	TRBV28	TRBJ2-1	-
TGTGCCAGCAGCTCCGTCGGGGCTGGAGAGACCCAGTACTTC	CASSSVGAGETQYF	few	14	TRBV7-6	TRBJ2-5	-
TGTGCCAGCCGTACAGGGGCCCAAGGGCAGCCCCAGCATTTT	CASRTGAQGQPQHF	many	14	TRBV12-3/TRBV12-4	TRBJ1-5	TRBD1
TGTGCCAGCGAGGGACAGGTGAACACCGGGGAGCTGTTTTTT	CASEGQVNTGELFF	once	14	TRBV3-1	TRBJ2-2	TRBD1
TGTGCCAGCAGCACCGCCGGACAGGGCCACACTGAAGCTTTCTTT	CASSTAGQGHTEAFF	-	15	TRBV7-8	TRBJ1-1	TRBD1
TGTGCCAGCAGCCAAGATTTGGTGAACACTGAAGCTTTCTTT	CASSQDLVNTEAFF	few	14	TRBV3-1	TRBJ1-1	-
TGTGCCAGCAGCCCTTGGCGCGGCTCCTACAATGAGCAGTTCTTC	CASSPWRGSYNEQFF	many	15	TRBV12-3/TRBV12-4	TRBJ2-1	-
TGCAGTGCCAAGGACAGGGTAGCTGGAAACACCATATATTTT	CSAKDRVAGNTIYF	many	14	TRBV20-1	TRBJ1-3	TRBD1
TGTGCCAGCAGCTTAGACATCTCCGGGACAGGGGTCGAGCAGTACTTC	CASSLDISGTGVEQYF	-	16	TRBV7-2	TRBJ2-7	TRBD1
TGCGCCAGCAGCTTGGACCCAGGGGGCCCCTACGAGCAGTACTTC	CASSLDPGGPYEQYF	many	15	TRBV5-1	TRBJ2-7	TRBD1
TGTGCCAGCAGCCGGGACGTTAAAAACATTCAGTACTTC	CASSRDVKNIQYF	few	13	TRBV12-3/TRBV12-4	TRBJ2-4	-
TGTGCCAGCGGCACAAATGAGCAGTTCTTC	CASGTNEQFF	-	10	TRBV7-9	TRBJ2-1	-
TGTGCCAGCAGTTCCTATAGGACAGGGGAGTATTTT	CASSSYRTGEYF	many	12	TRBV12-3/TRBV12-4	TRBJ2-3	TRBD1
TGTGCCAGCAGTTTCAGGGGGAGTGAAGCTTTCTTT	CASSFRGSEAFF	-	12	TRBV5-4	TRBJ1-1	TRBD1
TGTGCCAGCAGAACAGGGATCTCTGGAAACACCATATATTTT	CASRTGISGNTIYF	few	14	TRBV11-2	TRBJ1-3	-
TGTGCCAGCGTCGGGGCCGCGGGGGCCCACACCGGGGAGCTGTTTTTT	CASVGAAGAHTGELFF	few	16	TRBV2	TRBJ2-2	-
TGTGCCAGCAGCTTCCCCAAGCTAGGACTAGCGGGGATTCCGAACACCGGGGAGCTGTTTTTT	CASSFPKLGLAGIPNTGELFF	few	21	TRBV7-9	TRBJ2-2	TRBD2
TGTGCCAGTAACCACGGGATCTCCTACGAGCAGTACTTC	CASNHGISYEQYF	-	13	TRBV19	TRBJ2-7	-
TGTGCCAGCAGCGAAGTCAGCTCCTACAATGAGCAGTTCTTC	CASSEVSSYNEQFF	-	14	TRBV7-2	TRBJ2-1	-
TGCAGTGCTAGATCCGTTAGCGGGAGAGCGTCGTGGGAGACCCAGTACTTC	CSARSVSGRASWETQYF	many	17	TRBV20-1	TRBJ2-5	TRBD2
TGTGCCAGCAGCTTAAGGGTGACAGCCAGGGAAAAACTGTTTTTT	CASSLRVTAREKLFF	-	15	TRBV7-2	TRBJ1-4	-
TGCGCCAGCGCGGAAACAGGCGGCGGGGCCAACGTCCTGACTTTC	CASAETGGGANVLTF	-	15	TRBV5-1	TRBJ2-6	-
TGCAGTACGGTGTGGGGGGGGAGGAGCACAGATACGCAGTATTTT	CSTVWGGRSTDTQYF	many	15	TRBV29-1	TRBJ2-3	TRBD2
TGTGCCAGCAGCTATATGGGGAACACTGAAGCTTTCTTT	CASSYMGNTEAFF	-	13	TRBV7-2	TRBJ1-1	-
TGTGCCAGCAGTCGACAGGGGGTTTACAATCAGCCCCAGCATTTT	CASSRQGVYNQPQHF	few	15	TRBV6-2/TRBV6-3	TRBJ1-5	TRBD1
TGTGCCAGCAGTTACTCGAGGGGAACCGGGACAGGGAATTCACCCCTCCACTTT	CASSYSRGTGTGNSPLHF	-	18	TRBV6-5	TRBJ1-6	TRBD1
TGCAGTGCTAGAGACTTGTACAGGGCGTCTTCCTACGAGCAGTACTTC	CSARDLYRASSYEQYF	many	16	TRBV20-1	TRBJ2-7	-
TGTGCCAGCAGCTTAGGGCCAGGACGGCCGGATGGGGGACGGTTCTTC	CASSLGPGRPDGGRFF	-	16	TRBV11-2	TRBJ2-1	-
TGTGCCAGCAGCTTAGACGGGGGCATAGATACGCAGTATTTT	CASSLDGGIDTQYF	few	14	TRBV11-2	TRBJ2-3	-
TGCAGTGCTAGACTTCCTAGGGACTTCTACAATGAGCAGTTCTTC	CSARLPRDFYNEQFF	many	15	TRBV20-1	TRBJ2-1	-
TGTGCCAGCAGCCTGGACACAGATACGCAGTATTTT	CASSLDTDTQYF	many	12	TRBV7-2	TRBJ2-3	-
TGTGCCAGCAGTTCTTGGACTAGCGGGAGGAATGAGCAGTTCTTC	CASSSWTSGRNEQFF	few	15	TRBV6-2/TRBV6-3	TRBJ2-1	TRBD2
TGTGCCAGCAGCTTTGGGACAGAATTAGCAGTCAATGAGCAGTTCTTC	CASSFGTELAVNEQFF	-	16	TRBV7-2	TRBJ2-1	TRBD1
TGCAGCGTTGCCCCGGGAGGCTTGTCGAATGAGCAGTTCTTC	CSVAPGGLSNEQFF	many	14	TRBV29-1	TRBJ2-1	TRBD2
TGTGCCAGCTCACCCGACACTCGCAATTCACCCCTCCACTTT	CASSPDTRNSPLHF	-	14	TRBV18	TRBJ1-6	-
TGTGCCAGCAGCTCCGGGACTCCTGATACGCAGTATTTT	CASSSGTPDTQYF	-	13	TRBV11-2	TRBJ2-3	-
TGTGCCAGCAGTTACACCTTAAGACAGCGGGACGGCTACACCTTC	CASSYTLRQRDGYTF	-	15	TRBV6-2/TRBV6-3	TRBJ1-2	-
TGTGCCAGCAGTTTCCAGGGCGACGGCTACACCTTC	CASSFQGDGYTF	-	12	TRBV28	TRBJ1-2	-
TGTGCCAGCAGTCACCGGGACACGAGACATGAAGCTTTCTTT	CASSHRDTRHEAFF	many	14	TRBV27	TRBJ1-1	-
TGCAGTGCCAGGGCCGGGACTAGTAGGTCTAGCTCCTACAATGAGCAGTTCTTC	CSARAGTSRSSSYNEQFF	-	18	TRBV20-1	TRBJ2-1	TRBD2